These 18 T cell receptor beta chains were sequenced from one sample in a study of T cell responses to AZD1222 COVID-19 vaccine (dated by TCRdb to the early 2020s). This specimen's time point label, interpreted: baseline before first vaccination. The library was built by means of the immunoSEQ multiplex PCR assay. Imported from immuneACCESS, the table was reduced by TCRdb to in-frame sequences with V and J called. These copies leave out some clones; in studies compared against another copy, an unresolved V gene accounts for under half, and the cause of the remainder is not known. The sample table records roughly 70,000 clones; roughly four fifths of these occur just once. Less than 6.5% of the sample lies in the top ten. Material: peripheral blood, obtained on day 0 of AZD1222 vaccination. These receptors all stem from an adult in good health.

The CDR3 loop is CASSSGHFYEQYF. The CDR3 nucleotides read TGTGCCAGCAGCTCGGGACACTTCTACGAGCAGTACTTC. The rearrangement uses TRBV7-6 and TRBJ2-7; tentative D call: TRBD1 (6 bases). Trimming stripped 4 bases from V and 3 bases from J, with 10 bases between. The CDR3 length is 13 residues. Germline CDR1 is SGHVS and CDR2 is FNYEAQ.

The chain links TRBV2 to TRBJ1-4, with D maybe TRBD1 (5 bases). The V gene lost 7 bases and the J gene lost 3 bases, with 15 bases spanning the gap. Germline-derived CDR1 and CDR2 are SNHLY and FYNNEI. CDR3 length equals 15 residues. The CDR3 loop is CASMSPGTSNEKLFF. In DNA form, the CDR3 reads TGTGCCAGCATGTCACCGGGGACTTCTAATGAAAAACTGTTTTTT.

The chain links TRBV2 to TRBJ2-2; 7 nucleotides match TRBD1. The V segment lost 6 bases and the J segment 1 base; nucleotides outside the gene matches: 5. This CDR3 has 15 residues. CDR1 and CDR2 (germline): SNHLY, FYNNEI. CDR3 sequence: CASSPRTGNTGELFF. In DNA, the CDR3 is TGTGCCAGCAGCCCCAGGACAGGGAACACCGGGGAGCTGTTTTTT.

The chain combines TRBV7-9 with TRBJ2-7, with 10 positions matching TRBD2. Germline V lookup: CDR1 SEHNR, CDR2 FQNEAQ (reference sequence). V lost 5 bases, J lost 3 bases, and 4 bases stayed unmatched. CDR3 length: 14 residues. In nucleotides, the CDR3 is TGTGCCAGCAGCGGACGGACTAGCGGCTACGAGCAGTACTTC. As protein: CASSGRTSGYEQYF.

This chain links TRBV28 with TRBJ1-5; D uncertain. Germline V gives CDR1 MDHEN, CDR2 SYDVKM. The CDR3 spans 15 residues. V was trimmed by 7 bases and J by 2 bases, leaving 15 bases between them. The CDR3: CASTNGEGGNQPQHF. Here the CDR3 DNA reads TGTGCCAGCACTAACGGAGAGGGCGGCAATCAGCCCCAGCATTTT. Combining the CDR3 with reference TRBV28 and TRBJ1-5 gives the whole variable domain DVKVTQSSRYLVKRTGEKVFLECVQDMDHENMFWYRQDPGLGLRLIYFSYDVKMKEKGDIPEGYSVSREKKERFSLILESASTNQTSMYLCASTNGEGGNQPQHFGDGTRLSIL.

This rearrangement joins TRBV30 to TRBJ1-2; maybe TRBD1 (5 bases). Germline V gene sequence: CDR1 GTSNPN, CDR2 SVGIG (reference sequence). The ends were cut back, 4 bases at V and 4 bases at J, with 10 bases in the middle. This CDR3 region has 12 residues. CDR3 DNA sequence: TGTGCCTGGATCGGGACTGCCTATGGCTACACCTTC. This sequence encodes CAWIGTAYGYTF.

This chain links TRBV18 with TRBJ1-1; TRBD1 agrees at 8 bases. The germline V gene has CDR1 KGHSH and CDR2 LQKENI. Trimming took 5 bases from V and 8 from J; bases not matched to a gene: 4. The CDR3 length is 12 residues. CDR3 in amino acids: CASSTGQGEAFF. CDR3 DNA sequence: TGTGCCAGCTCAACAGGACAGGGAGAAGCTTTCTTT.

This clone was counted a few times. The chain has TRBV5-1 and TRBJ1-2; D gene uncertain. The length of the CDR3 is 13 residues. Deletions cut 0 bases from V and 7 bases from J, with 10 bases between. Germline assignment: CDR1 SGHRS and CDR2 YFSETQ. The CDR3 coding sequence is TGCGCCAGCAGCTTGGCAGGAGGAGGTGGCTACACCTTC. It codes for CASSLAGGGGYTF.

V usage is TRBV5-1 and J usage is TRBJ2-7; unclear D gene. Looked up from germline, CDR1 is SGHRS and CDR2 is YFSETQ. V was clipped by 3 bases and J by 2 bases, with 9 bases between them. This CDR3 is 13 amino acids long. The CDR3 is CASSSDTTYEQYF. The DNA of the CDR3 is TGCGCCAGCAGCTCTGACACAACCTACGAGCAGTACTTC.

The chain joins TRBV4-2 to TRBJ2-5, with 12 bases lining up with TRBD2. Per germline, CDR1 LGHNA and CDR2 YNFKEQ. The ends lost 0 bases at V and 5 bases at J; junction bases unmatched: 7. The CDR3 has 17 residues. DNA for the CDR3: TGTGCCAGCAGCCAAGAGGCCCTAGCGGGGGGGCGCGAGACCCAGTACTTC. This gives the protein CASSQEALAGGRETQYF.

The rearrangement joins TRBV19 to TRBJ1-4; the D is unclear. The CDR3 is made up of 14 amino acids. Germline V gene lookup returns CDR1 LNHDA and CDR2 SQIVND (reference sequence). Trimming removed 5 bases at V and 8 bases at J, with 15 bases between. This CDR3 is CASSRTLPREKLFF. In DNA, the CDR3 is TGTGCCAGTAGTCGGACTCTGCCCCGGGAAAAACTGTTTTTT.

The chain is built from TRBV2 and TRBJ2-5; 10 nucleotides agree with TRBD2. V shed 6 bases and J 3 bases; nucleotides not matched to a gene: 7. Germline V gene lookup returns CDR1 SNHLY and CDR2 FYNNEI. The CDR3 sequence is 15 residues long. CDR3 region: CASRRIAGGKETQYF. The DNA of the CDR3 is TGTGCCAGCAGACGGATAGCGGGGGGCAAAGAGACCCAGTACTTC.

The genes are TRBV20-1 and TRBJ1-1; D is possibly TRBD1 (5 bases). V lost 3 bases, J lost 1 base, and 9 bases lay in between. The CDR3 totals 13 residues. CDR1 DFQATT and CDR2 SNEGSKA come from the germline V gene (reference sequence). The CDR3: CSASLGQNTEAFF. CDR3 DNA sequence: TGCAGTGCTAGTCTCGGACAGAACACTGAAGCTTTCTTT.

The rearrangement links TRBV7-2 to TRBJ1-1; possible D gene TRBD1, 6 bases. The germline V gene has CDR1 SGHTA and CDR2 FQGNSA. The V gene lost 5 bases and the J gene lost 8 bases, with 18 bases spanning the gap. The CDR3 is made up of 14 amino acids. The CDR3 reads CASSVGHLVIEAFF. The CDR3 DNA is TGTGCCAGCAGCGTGGGACATCTGGTAATAGAAGCTTTCTTT.

The genes are TRBV3-1 (or the pseudogene TRBV3-2) and TRBJ1-2; TRBD1 might be the D (6 bases). Germline CDR1 is LGHDT and CDR2 is YNNKEL (reference sequence). This CDR3 has 13 residues. V lost 0 bases to trimming and J lost 9 bases, with 11 bases between them. The CDR3 DNA reads as TGTGCCAGCAGCCAAGAGGGCAGGGGCAGCTACACCTTC. Translating gives CASSQEGRGSYTF.

The V gene is TRBV5-1, the J gene TRBJ2-5, with D possibly TRBD1 on 7 matching bases. The CDR3 runs to 14 residues. Germline-derived CDR1 and CDR2 are SGHRS and YFSETQ. V shed 3 bases and J shed 4 bases, with 13 bases lying between them. In DNA form, the CDR3 reads TGCGCCAGCAGCTCGACAGGGCGGGGAGAGACCCAGTACTTC. It encodes CASSSTGRGETQYF.

The chain combines TRBV6-1 with TRBJ1-6, with D possibly TRBD1 on 5 matching bases. Germline CDR1 and CDR2: MNHNS and SASEGT. V was pared by 2 bases and J by 8 bases, with 16 bases between. The CDR3 sequence is 16 residues long. The CDR3 sequence is CASSEPGNGGHSPLHF. The CDR3 nucleotides are TGTGCCAGCAGTGAACCGGGGAACGGGGGTCATTCACCCCTCCACTTT.

This chain uses TRBV11-2 with TRBJ2-5, with 8 bases lining up with TRBD1. Germline V lookup: CDR1 SGHAT, CDR2 FQNNGV. V dropped 5 bases and J dropped 5; count of bases not matched to a gene: 7. The CDR3 contains 14 residues. CDR3 amino acids: CASSPTGAKETQYF. CDR3 sequence (DNA): TGTGCCAGCAGCCCGACAGGGGCCAAGGAGACCCAGTACTTC.